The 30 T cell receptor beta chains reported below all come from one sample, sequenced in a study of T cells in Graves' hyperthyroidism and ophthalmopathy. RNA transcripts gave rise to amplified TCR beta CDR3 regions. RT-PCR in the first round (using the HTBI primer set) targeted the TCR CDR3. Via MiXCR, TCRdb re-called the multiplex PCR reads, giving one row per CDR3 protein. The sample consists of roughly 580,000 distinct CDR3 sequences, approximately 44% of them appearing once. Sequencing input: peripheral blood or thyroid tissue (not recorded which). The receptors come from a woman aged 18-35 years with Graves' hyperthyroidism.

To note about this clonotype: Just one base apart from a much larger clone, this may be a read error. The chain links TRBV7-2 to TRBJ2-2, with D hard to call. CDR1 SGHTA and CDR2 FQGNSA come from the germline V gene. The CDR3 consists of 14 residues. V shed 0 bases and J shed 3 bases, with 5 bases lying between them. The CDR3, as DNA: TGTGCCAGCAGCTTAGCCTTCCACACCGGGGAGCTGTTTTTT. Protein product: CASSLAFHTGELFF.

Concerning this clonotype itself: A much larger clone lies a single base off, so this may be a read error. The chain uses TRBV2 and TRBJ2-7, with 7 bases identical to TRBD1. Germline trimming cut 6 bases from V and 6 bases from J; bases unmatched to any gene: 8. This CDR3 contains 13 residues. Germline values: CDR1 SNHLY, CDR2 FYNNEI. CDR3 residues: CASRDRDTFEQYF. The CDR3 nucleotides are TGTGCCAGCAGAGACAGGGACACCTTCGAGCAGTACTTC. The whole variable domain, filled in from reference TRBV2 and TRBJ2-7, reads EPEVTQTPSHQVTQMGQEVILRCVPISNHLYFYWYRQILGQKVEFLVSFYNNEISEKSEIFDDQFSVERPDGSNFTLKIRSTKLEDSAMYFCASRDRDTFEQYFGPGTRLTVT.

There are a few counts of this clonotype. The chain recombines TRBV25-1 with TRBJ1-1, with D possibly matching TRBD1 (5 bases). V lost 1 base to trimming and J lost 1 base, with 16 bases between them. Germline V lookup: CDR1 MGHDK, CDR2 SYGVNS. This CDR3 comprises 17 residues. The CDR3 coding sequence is TGTGCCAGCAGTGAATGGGGAGGCGGGGGAGGGAACACTGAAGCTTTCTTT. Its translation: CASSEWGGGGGNTEAFF.

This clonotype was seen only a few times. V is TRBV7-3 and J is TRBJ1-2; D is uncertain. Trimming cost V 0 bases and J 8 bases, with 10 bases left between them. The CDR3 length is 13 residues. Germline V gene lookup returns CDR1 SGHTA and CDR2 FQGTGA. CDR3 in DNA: TGTGCCAGCAGCTTAACCCCTTCTGGGGGCTACACCTTC. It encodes CASSLTPSGGYTF.

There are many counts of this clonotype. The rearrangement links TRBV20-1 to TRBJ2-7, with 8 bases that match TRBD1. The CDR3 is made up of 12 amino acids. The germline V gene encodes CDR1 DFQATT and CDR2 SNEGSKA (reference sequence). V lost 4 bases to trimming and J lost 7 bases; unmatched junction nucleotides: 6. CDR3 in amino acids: CSATDREEEQYF. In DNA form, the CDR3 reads TGCAGTGCTACGGACAGGGAAGAAGAGCAGTACTTC.

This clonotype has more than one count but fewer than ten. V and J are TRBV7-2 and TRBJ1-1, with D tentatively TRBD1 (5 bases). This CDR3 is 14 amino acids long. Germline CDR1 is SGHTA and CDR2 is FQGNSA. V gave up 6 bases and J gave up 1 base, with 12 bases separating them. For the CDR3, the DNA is TGTGCCAGCAGTCCATATACAGGGAACACTGAAGCTTTCTTT. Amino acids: CASSPYTGNTEAFF.

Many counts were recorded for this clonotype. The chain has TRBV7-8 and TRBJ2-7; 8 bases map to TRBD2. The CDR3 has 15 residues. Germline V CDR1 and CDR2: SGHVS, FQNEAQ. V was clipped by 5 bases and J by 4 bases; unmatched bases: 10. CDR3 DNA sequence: TGTGCCAGCAGCGCACAACCCGGGACTAGTTACGAGCAGTACTTC. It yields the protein CASSAQPGTSYEQYF.

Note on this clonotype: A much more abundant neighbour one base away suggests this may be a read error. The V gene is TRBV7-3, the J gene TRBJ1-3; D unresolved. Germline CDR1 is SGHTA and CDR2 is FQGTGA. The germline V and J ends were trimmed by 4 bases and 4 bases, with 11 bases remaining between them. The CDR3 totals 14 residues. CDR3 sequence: CASSSTKAGNTIYF. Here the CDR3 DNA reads TGTGCCAGCAGCTCAACTAAAGCCGGAAACACCATATATTTT. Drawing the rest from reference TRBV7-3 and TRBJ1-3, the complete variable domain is GAGVSQTPSNKVTEKGKYVELRCDPISGHTALYWYRQSLGQGPEFLIYFQGTGAADDSGLPNDRFFAVRPEGSVSTLKIQRTERGDSAVYLCASSSTKAGNTIYFGEGSWLTVV.

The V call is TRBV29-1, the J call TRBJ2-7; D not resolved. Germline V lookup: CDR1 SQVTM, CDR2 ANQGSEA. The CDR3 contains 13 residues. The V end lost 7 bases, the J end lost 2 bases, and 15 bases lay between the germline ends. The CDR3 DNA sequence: TGCAGCGCATCATTATTAGGAGCCTACGAGCAGTACTTC. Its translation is CSASLLGAYEQYF.

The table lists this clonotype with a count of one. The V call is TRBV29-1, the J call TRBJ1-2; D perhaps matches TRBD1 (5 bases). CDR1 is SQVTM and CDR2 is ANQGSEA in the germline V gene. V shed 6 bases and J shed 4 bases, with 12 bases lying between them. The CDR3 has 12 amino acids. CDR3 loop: CSVENRIYGYTF. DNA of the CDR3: TGCAGCGTCGAAAACAGGATCTATGGCTACACCTTC.

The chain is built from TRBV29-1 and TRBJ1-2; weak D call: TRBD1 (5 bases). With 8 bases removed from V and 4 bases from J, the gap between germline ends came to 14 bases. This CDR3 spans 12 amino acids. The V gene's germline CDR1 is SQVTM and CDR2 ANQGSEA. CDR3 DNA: TGCAGCCCGGGGGACCGAGCCTATGGCTACACCTTC. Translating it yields CSPGDRAYGYTF.

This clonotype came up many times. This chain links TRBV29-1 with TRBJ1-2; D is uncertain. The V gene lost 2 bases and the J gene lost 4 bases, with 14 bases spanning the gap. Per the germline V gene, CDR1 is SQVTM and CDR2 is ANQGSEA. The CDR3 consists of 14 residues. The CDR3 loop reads CSVEFLGHGYGYTF. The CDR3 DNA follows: TGCAGCGTTGAATTTTTGGGTCATGGCTATGGCTACACCTTC.

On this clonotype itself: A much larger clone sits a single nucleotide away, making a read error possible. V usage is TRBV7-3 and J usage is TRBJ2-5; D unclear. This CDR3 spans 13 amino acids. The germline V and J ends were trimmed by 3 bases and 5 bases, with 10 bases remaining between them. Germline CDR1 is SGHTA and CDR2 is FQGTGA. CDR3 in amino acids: CASSFTVPETQYF. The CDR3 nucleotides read TGTGCCAGCAGCTTCACAGTCCCGGAGACCCAGTACTTC.

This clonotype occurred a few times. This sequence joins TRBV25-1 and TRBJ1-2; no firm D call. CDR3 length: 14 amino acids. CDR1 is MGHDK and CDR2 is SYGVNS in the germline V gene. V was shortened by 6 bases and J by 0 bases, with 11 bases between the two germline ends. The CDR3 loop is CASSPYGANYGYTF. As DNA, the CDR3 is TGTGCCAGCAGCCCCTACGGTGCTAACTATGGCTACACCTTC.

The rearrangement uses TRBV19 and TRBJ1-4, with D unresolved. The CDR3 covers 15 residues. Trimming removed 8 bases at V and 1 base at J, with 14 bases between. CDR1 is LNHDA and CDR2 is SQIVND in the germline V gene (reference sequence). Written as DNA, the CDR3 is TGTGCCAGTGGTTATAGGACGGAAACTAATGAAAAACTGTTTTTT. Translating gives CASGYRTETNEKLFF.

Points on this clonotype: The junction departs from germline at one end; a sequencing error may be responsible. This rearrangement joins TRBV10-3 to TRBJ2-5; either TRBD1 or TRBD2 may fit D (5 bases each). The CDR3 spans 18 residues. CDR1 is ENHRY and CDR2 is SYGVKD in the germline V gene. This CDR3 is CAVSDPTRAWGSRETQYF. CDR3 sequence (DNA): TGTGCCGTCAGTGATCCAACGCGGGCCTGGGGGAGTCGAGAGACCCAGTACTTC.

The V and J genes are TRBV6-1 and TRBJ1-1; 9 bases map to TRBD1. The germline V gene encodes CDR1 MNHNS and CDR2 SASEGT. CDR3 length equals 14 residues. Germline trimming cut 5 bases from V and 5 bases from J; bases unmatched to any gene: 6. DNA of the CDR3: TGTGCCAGCAGTACACAGGGGGCGCGGACTGAAGCTTTCTTT. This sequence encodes CASSTQGARTEAFF.

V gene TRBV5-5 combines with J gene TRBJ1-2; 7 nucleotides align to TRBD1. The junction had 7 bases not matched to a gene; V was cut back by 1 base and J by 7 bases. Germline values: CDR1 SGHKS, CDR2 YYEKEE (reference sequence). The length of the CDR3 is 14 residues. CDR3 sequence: CASSLRAQGTGYTF. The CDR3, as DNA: TGTGCCAGCAGCTTGCGAGCACAGGGGACTGGCTACACCTTC.

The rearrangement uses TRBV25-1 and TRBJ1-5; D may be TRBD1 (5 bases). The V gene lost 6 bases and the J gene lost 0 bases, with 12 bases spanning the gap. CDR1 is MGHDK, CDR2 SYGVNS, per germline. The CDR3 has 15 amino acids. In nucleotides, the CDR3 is TGTGCCAGCAGCTTGTGGGACCCTAGCAATCAGCCCCAGCATTTT. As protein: CASSLWDPSNQPQHF.

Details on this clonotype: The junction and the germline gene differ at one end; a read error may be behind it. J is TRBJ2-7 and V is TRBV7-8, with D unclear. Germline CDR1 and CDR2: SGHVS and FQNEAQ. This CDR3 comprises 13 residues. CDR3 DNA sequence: TGTGCCCGCAGCCCTGCTTCCGCCTACGAGCAGTACTTC. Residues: CARSPASAYEQYF. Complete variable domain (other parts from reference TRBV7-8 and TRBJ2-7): GAGVSQSPRYKVAKRGQDVALRCDPISGHVSLFWYQQALGQGPEFLTYFQNEAQLDKSGLPSDRFFAERPEGSVSTLKIQRTQQEDSAVYLCARSPASAYEQYFGPGTRLTVT.

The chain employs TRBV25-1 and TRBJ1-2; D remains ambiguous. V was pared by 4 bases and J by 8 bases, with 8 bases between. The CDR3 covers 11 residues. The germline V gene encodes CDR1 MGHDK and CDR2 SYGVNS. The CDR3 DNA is TGTGCCAGCAGTGGAAGCTTCGGCTACACCTTC. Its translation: CASSGSFGYTF.

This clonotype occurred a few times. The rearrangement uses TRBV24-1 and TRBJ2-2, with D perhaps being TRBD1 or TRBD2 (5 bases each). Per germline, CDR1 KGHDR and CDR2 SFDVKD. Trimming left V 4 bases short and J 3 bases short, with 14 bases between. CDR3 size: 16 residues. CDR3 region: CATSDAKGPYTGELFF. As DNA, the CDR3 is TGTGCCACCAGTGACGCAAAGGGACCCTACACCGGGGAGCTGTTTTTT.

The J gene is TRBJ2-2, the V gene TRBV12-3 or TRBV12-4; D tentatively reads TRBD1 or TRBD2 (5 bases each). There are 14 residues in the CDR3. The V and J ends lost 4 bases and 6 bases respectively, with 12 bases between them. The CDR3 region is CASSYVLGAGELFF. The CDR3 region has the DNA TGTGCCAGCAGTTACGTTCTGGGGGCCGGGGAGCTGTTTTTT.

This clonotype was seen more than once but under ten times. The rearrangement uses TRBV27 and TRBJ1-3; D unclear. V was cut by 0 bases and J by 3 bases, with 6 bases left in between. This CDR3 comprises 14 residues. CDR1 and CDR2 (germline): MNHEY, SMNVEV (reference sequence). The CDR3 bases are TGTGCCAGCAGTTTATCGCGCGGTGGAAACACCATATATTTT. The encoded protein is CASSLSRGGNTIYF.

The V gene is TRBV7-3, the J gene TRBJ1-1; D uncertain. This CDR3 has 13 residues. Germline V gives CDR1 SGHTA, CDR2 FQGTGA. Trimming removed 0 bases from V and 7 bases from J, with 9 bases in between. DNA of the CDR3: TGTGCCAGCAGCTTAACCGTAGACAATGAAGCTTTCTTT. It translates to CASSLTVDNEAFF.

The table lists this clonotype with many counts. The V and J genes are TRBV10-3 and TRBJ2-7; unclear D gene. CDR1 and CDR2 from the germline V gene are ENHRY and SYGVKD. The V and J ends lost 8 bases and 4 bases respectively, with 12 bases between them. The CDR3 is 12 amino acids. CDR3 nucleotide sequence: TGTGCCATCTCCTGGGGAAATTACGAGCAGTACTTC. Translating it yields CAISWGNYEQYF.

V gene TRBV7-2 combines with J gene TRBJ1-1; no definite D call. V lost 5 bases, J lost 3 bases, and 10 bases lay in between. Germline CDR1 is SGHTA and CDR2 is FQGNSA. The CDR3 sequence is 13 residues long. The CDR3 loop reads CASSPDLDTEAFF. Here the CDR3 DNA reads TGTGCCAGCAGCCCGGACTTGGACACTGAAGCTTTCTTT.

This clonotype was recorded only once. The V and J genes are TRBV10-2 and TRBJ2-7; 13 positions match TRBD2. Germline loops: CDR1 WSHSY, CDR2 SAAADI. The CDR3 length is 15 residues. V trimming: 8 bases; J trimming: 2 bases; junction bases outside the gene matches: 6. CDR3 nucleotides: TGCGCCAGCGGAATGACTAGCGGGAGGACCTACGAGCAGTACTTC. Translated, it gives CASGMTSGRTYEQYF.

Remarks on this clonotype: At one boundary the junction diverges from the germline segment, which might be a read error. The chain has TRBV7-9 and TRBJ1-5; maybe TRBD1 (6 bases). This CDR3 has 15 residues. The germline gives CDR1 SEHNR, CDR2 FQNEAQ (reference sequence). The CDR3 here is CASSPRGGTNQPQHF. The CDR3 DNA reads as TGCGCCAGCAGCCCACGGGGGGGCACCAATCAGCCCCAGCATTTT.

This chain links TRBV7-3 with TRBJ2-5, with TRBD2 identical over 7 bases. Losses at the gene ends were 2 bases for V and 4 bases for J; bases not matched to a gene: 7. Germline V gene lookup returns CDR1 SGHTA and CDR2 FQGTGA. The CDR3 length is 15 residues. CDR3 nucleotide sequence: TGTGCCAGCAGCTTAGGGACGACGGGGGGAGAGACCCAGTACTTC. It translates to CASSLGTTGGETQYF.